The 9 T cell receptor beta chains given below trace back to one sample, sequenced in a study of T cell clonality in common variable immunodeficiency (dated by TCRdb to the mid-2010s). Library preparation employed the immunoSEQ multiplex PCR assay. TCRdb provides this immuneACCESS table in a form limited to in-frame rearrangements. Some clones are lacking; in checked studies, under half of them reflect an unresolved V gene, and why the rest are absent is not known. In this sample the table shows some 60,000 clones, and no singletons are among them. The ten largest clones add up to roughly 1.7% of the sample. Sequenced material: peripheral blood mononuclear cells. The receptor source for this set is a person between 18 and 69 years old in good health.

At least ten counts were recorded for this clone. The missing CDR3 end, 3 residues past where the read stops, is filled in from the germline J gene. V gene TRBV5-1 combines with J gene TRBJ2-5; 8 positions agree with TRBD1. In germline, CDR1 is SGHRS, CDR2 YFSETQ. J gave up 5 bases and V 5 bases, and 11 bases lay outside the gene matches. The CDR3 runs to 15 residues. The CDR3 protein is CASRVTGDSVETQYF. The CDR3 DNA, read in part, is TGCGCCAGCAGGGTGACAGGGGATTCGGTGGAGACC.

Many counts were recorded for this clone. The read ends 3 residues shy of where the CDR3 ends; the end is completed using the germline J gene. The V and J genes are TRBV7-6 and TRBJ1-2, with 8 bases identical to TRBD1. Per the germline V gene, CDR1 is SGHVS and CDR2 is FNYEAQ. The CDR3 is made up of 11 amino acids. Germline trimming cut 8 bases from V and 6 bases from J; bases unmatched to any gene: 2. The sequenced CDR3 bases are TGTGCCAGCGGACAGGGCGATGGC. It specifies CASGQGDG. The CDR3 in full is CASGQGDGYTF.

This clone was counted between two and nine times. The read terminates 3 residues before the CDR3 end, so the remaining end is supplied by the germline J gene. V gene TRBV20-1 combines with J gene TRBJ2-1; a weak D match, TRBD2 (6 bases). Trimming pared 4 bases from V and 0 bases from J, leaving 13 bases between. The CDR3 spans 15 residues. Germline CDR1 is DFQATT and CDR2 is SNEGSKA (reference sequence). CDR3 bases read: TGCAGTGCTACCTACCTAGCGCTCTCCTACAATGAG. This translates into CSATYLALSYNE. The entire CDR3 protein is CSATYLALSYNEQFF.

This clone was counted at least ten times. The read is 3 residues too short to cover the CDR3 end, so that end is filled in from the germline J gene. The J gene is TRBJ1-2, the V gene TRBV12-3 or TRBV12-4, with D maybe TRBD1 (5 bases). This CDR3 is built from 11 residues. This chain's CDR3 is CASSRGGYYTF. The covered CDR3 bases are TGTGCCAGCAGTCGGGGGGGATAC.

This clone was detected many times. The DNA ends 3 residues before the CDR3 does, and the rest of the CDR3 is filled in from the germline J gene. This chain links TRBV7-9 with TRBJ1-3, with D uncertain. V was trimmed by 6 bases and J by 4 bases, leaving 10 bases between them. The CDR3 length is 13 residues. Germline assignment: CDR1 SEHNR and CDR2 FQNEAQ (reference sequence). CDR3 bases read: TGTGCCAGCAGTCCGGGGTCGGGAAACACC. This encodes CASSPGSGNT. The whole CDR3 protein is CASSPGSGNTIYF.

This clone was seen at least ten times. The CDR3 here is CASTPGQGNTDTQYF. CDR3 bases read: TGTGCCAGCACCCCGGGACAGGGAAACACAGATACG. The J gene is TRBJ2-3, the V gene TRBV2, with TRBD1 identical over 9 bases. With the read ending 3 residues before the CDR3 end, the germline J gene is used to fill in that end. CDR1 SNHLY and CDR2 FYNNEI come from the germline V gene. Losses at the gene ends were 7 bases for V and 2 bases for J; bases not matched to a gene: 7. This CDR3 contains 15 residues.

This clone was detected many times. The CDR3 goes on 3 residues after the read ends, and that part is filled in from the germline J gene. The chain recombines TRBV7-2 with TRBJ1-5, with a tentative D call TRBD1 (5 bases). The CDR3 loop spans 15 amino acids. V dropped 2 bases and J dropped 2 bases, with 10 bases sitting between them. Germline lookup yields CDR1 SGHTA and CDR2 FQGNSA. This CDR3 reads CASSLFGGGNQPQHF. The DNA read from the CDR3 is TGTGCCAGCAGCTTATTCGGGGGTGGCAATCAGCCC.

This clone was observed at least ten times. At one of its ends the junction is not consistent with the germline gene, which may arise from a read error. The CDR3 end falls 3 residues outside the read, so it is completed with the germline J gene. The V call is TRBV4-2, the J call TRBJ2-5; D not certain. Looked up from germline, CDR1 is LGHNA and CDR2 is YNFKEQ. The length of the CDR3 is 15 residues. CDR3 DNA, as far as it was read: TGCGCCAGCAGCCAAGGTAGCAGAAACCAAGAGACC. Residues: CASSQGSRNQET. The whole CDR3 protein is CASSQGSRNQETQYF.

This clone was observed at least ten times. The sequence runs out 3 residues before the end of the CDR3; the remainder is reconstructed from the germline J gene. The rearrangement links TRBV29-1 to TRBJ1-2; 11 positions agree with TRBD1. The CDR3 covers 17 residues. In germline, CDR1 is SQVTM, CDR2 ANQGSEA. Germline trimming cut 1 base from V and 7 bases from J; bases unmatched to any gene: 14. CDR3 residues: CSVEVSPGQGARSGYTF. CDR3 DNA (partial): TGCAGCGTTGAAGTCAGTCCCGGACAGGGGGCGCGGAGTGGC.